This T cell receptor beta chain appears in the sequencing data of a study of T cell responses to AZD1222 COVID-19 vaccine. This CDR3 has 14 amino acids. Germline V gene sequence: CDR1 SGHNT, CDR2 YENEEA. V was clipped by 5 bases and J by 1 base, with 11 bases between them. Produced via immunoSEQ multiplex PCR; TCRdb's table is partial and in-frame only. The profile covers around 140,000 clones, with about 90% appearing a single time and approximately 3.9% taken by the ten largest. The sequence was collected from an adult who received the AZD1222 COVID-19 vaccine. Sequenced here: peripheral blood, sampled 28 days after the second AZD1222 dose. The chain links TRBV11-3 to TRBJ1-1; D gene uncertain. The CDR3 is CASSQGPTNTEAFF. The CDR3 region has the DNA TGTGCCAGCAGCCAAGGACCCACGAACACTGAAGCTTTCTTT.